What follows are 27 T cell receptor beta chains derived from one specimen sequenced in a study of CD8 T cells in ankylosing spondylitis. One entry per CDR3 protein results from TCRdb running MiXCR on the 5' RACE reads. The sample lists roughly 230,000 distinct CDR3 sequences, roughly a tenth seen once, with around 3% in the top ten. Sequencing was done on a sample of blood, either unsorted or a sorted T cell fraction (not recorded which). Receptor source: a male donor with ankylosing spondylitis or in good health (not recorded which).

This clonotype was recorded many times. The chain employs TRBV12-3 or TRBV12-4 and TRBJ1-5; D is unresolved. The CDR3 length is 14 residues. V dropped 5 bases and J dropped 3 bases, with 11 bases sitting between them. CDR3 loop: CASSLGLSNQPQHF. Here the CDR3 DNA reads TGTGCCAGCAGTCTCGGGTTGTCCAATCAGCCCCAGCATTTT.

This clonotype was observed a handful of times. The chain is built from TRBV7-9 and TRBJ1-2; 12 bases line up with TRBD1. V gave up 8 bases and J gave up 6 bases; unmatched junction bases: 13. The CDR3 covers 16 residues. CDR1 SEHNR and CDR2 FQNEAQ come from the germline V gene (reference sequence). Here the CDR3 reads CASSPGQGAPVDGYTF. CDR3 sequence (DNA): TGTGCCAGCTCCCCGGGACAGGGGGCCCCCGTCGATGGCTACACCTTC. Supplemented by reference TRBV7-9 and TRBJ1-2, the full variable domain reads DTGVSQNPRHKITKRGQNVTFRCDPISEHNRLYWYRQTLGQGPEFLTYFQNEAQLEKSRLLSDRFSAERPKGSFSTLEIQRTEQGDSAMYLCASSPGQGAPVDGYTFGSGTRLTVV.

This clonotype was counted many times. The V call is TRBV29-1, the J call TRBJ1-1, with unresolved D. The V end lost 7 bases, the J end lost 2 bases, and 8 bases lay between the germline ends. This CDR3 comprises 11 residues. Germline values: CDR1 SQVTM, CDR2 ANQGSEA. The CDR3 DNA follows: TGCAGCGGGGAAATAAACACTGAAGCTTTCTTT. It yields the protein CSGEINTEAFF.

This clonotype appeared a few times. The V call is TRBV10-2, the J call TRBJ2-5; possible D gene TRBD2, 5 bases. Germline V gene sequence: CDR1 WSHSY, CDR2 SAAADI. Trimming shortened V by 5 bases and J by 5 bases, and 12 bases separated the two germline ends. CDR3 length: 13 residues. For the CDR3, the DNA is TGCGCCAGCAGTAGTCCGGGATCGGAGACCCAGTACTTC. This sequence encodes CASSSPGSETQYF.

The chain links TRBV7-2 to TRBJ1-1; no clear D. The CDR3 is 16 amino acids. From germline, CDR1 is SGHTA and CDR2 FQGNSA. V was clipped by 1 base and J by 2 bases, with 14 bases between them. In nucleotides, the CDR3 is TGTGCCAGCAGCTTAGGGGCAGCCTACCTTAACACTGAAGCTTTCTTT. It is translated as CASSLGAAYLNTEAFF.

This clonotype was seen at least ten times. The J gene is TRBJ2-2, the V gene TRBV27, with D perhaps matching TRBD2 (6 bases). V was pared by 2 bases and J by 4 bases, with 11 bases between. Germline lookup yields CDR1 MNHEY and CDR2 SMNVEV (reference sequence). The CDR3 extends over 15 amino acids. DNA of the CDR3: TGTGCCAGCAGTTTAAGCGGGCAGATCACCGGGGAGCTGTTTTTT. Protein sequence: CASSLSGQITGELFF.

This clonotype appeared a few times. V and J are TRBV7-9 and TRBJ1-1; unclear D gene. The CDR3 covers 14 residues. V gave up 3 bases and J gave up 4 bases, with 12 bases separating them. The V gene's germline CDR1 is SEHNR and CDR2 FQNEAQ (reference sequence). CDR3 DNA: TGTGCCAGCAGCTTTCTGGGTCAAGGCACTGAAGCTTTCTTT. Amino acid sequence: CASSFLGQGTEAFF.

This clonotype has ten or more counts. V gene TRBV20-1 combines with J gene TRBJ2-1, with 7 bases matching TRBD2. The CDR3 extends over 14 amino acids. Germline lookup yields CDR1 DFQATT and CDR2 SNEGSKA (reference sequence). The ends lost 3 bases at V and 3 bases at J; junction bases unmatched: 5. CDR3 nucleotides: TGCAGTGCTAGGTGGCTAGCGGACTACAATGAGCAGTTCTTC. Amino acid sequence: CSARWLADYNEQFF.

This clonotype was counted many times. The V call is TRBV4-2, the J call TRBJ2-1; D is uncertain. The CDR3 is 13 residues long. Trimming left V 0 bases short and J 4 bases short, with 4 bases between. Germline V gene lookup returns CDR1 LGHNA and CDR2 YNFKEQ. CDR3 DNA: TGTGCCAGCAGCCAAGACCTGTACAATGAGCAGTTCTTC. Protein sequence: CASSQDLYNEQFF.

The CDR3 region is CCVEGQGMDNEQFF. The CDR3 nucleotides read TGCTGTGTTGAGGGACAGGGAATGGACAATGAGCAGTTCTTC. The chain combines TRBV29-1 with TRBJ2-1, with TRBD1 matching over 9 bases. Germline values: CDR1 SQVTM, CDR2 ANQGSEA. This CDR3 has 14 residues.

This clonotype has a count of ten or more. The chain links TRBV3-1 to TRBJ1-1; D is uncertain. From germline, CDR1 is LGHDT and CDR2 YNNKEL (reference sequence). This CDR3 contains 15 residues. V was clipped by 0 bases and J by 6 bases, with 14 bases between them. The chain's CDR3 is CASSQDLFSSAEAFF. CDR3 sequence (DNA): TGTGCCAGCAGCCAAGATCTATTTTCGTCCGCTGAAGCTTTCTTT.

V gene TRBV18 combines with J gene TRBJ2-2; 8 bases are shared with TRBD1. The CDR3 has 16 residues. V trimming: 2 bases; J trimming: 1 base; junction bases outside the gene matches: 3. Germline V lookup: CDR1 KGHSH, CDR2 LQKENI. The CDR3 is CASSPWDRLNTGELFF. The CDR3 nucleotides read TGTGCCAGCTCACCATGGGACAGGTTGAACACCGGGGAGCTGTTTTTT.

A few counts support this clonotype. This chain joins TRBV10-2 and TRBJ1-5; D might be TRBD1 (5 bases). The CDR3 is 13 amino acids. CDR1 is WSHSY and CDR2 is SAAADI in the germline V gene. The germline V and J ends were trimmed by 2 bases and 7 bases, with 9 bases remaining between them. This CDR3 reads CASSETGPQPQHF. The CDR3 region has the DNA TGCGCCAGCAGTGAGACAGGCCCCCAGCCCCAGCATTTT.

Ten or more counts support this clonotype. The CDR3 DNA sequence: TGTGCCAGTAGTTCTCGGACAGCTTACAATGAGCAGTTCTTC. Translating it yields CASSSRTAYNEQFF. J is TRBJ2-1 and V is TRBV19; D might be TRBD1 (6 bases). The germline V and J ends were trimmed by 5 bases and 4 bases, with 12 bases remaining between them. From germline, CDR1 is LNHDA and CDR2 SQIVND (reference sequence). The CDR3 consists of 14 residues.

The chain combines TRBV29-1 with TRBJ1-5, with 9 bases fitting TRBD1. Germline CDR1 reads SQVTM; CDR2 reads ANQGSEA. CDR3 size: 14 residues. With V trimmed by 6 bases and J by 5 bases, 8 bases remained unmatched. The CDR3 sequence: CSVASGQGYQPQHF. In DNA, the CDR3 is TGCAGCGTAGCCTCGGGACAGGGCTATCAGCCCCAGCATTTT. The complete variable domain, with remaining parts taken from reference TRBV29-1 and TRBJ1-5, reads SAVISQKPSRDICQRGTSLTIQCQVDSQVTMMFWYRQQPGQSLTLIATANQGSEATYESGFVIDKFPISRPNLTFSTLTVSNMSPEDSSIYLCSVASGQGYQPQHFGDGTRLSIL.

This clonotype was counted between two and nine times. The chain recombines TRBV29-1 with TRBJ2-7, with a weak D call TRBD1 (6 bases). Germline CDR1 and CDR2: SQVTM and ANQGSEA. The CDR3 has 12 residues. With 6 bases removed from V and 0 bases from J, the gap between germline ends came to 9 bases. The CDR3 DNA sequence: TGCAGCGTCGGGACACTCTCCTACGAGCAGTACTTC. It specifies CSVGTLSYEQYF.

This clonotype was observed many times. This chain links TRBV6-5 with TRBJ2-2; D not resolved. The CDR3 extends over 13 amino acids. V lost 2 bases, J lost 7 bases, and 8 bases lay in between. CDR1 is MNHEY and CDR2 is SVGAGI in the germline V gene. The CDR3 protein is CASSYAVIGELFF. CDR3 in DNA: TGTGCCAGCAGTTACGCAGTGATCGGGGAGCTGTTTTTT.

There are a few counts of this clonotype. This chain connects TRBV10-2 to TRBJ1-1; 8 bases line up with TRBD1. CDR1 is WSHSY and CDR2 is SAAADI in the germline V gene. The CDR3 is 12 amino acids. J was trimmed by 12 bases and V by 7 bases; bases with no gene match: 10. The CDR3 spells CASTNPDREPFF. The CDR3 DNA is TGCGCCAGCACAAACCCGGACAGGGAACCTTTCTTT.

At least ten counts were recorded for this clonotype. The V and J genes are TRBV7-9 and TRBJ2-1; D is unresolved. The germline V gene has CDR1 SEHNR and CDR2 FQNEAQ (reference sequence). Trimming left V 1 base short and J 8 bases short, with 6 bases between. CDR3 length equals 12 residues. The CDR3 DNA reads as TGTGCCAGCAGCTTAGTCCCGGATGAGCAGTTCTTC. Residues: CASSLVPDEQFF.

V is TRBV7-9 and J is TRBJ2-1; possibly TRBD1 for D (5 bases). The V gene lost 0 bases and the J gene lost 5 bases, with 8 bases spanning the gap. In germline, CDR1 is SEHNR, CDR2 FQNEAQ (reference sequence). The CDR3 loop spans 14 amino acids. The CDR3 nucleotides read TGTGCCAGCAGCTTAGCGGGGCTCAACAATGAGCAGTTCTTC. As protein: CASSLAGLNNEQFF.

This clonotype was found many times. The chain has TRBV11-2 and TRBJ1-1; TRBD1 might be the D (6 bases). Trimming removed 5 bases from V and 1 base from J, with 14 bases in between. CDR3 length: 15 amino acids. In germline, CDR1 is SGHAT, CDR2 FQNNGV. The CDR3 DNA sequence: TGTGCCAGCAGCCCGCTCCAGGGGAAGAACACTGAAGCTTTCTTT. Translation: CASSPLQGKNTEAFF.

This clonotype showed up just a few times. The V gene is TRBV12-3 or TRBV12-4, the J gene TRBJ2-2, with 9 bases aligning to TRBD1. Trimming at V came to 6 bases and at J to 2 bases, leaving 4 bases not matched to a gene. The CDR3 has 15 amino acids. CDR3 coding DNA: TGTGCCAGCAGGGCACAGGGGGCCAACACCGGGGAGCTGTTTTTT. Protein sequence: CASRAQGANTGELFF.

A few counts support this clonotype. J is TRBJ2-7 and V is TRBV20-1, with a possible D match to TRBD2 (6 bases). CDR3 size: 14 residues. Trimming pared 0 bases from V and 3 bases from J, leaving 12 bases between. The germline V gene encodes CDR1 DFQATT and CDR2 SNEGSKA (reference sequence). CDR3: CSARDIGRSYEQYF. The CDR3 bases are TGCAGTGCTAGAGATATAGGGAGGAGCTACGAGCAGTACTTC.

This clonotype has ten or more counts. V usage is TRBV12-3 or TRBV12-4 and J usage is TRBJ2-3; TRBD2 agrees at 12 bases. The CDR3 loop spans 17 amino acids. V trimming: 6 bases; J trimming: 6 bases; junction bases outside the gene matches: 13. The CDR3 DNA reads TGTGCCAGCAGAGCTCTCGGACTAGCGGGGTGGACTGATACGCAGTATTTT. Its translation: CASRALGLAGWTDTQYF.

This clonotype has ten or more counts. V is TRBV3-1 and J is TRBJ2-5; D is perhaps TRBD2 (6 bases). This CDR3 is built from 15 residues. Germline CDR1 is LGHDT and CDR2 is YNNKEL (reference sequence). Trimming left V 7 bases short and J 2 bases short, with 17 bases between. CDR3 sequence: CASTFGGANQETQYF. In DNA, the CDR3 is TGTGCCAGCACCTTCGGAGGGGCGAATCAAGAGACCCAGTACTTC.

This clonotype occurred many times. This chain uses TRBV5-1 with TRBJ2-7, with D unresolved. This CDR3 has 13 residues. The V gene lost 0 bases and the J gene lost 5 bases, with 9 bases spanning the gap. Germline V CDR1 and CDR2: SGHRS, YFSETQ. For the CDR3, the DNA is TGCGCCAGCAGCTTGGAAGTTGCCCACGAGCAGTACTTC. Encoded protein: CASSLEVAHEQYF. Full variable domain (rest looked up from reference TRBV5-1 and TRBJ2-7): KAGVTQTPRYLIKTRGQQVTLSCSPISGHRSVSWYQQTPGQGLQFLFEYFSETQRNKGNFPGRFSGRQFSNSRSEMNVSTLELGDSALYLCASSLEVAHEQYFGPGTRLTVT.

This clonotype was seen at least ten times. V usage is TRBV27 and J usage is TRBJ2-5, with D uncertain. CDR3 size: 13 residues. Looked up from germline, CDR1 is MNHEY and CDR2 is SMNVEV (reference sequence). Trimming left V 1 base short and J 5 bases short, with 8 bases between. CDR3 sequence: CASSLLVGETQYF. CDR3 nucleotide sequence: TGTGCCAGCAGTTTATTGGTCGGGGAGACCCAGTACTTC.